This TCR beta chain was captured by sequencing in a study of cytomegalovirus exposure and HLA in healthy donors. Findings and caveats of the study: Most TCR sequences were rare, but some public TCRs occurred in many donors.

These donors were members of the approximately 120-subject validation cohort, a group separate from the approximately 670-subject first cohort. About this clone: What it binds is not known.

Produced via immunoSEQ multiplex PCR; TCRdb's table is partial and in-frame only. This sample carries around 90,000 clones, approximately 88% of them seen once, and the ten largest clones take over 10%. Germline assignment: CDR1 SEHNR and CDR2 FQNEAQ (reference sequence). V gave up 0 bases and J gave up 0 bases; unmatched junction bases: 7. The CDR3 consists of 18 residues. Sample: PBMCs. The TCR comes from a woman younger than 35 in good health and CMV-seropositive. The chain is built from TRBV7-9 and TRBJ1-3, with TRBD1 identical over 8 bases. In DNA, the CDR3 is TGTGCCAGCAGCTTAGCCGGGACAGGCAGGAGCTCTGGAAACACCATATATTTT. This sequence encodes CASSLAGTGRSSGNTIYF.